The subject of this entry is one TCR beta chain. Antigen: not known. Germline V gene data show CDR1 as MGHRA and CDR2 as YSYEKL. V gave up 1 base and J gave up 9 bases, with 16 bases separating them. The CDR3 length is 15 residues. The data originate from a study of blood T cells in healthy people across ages. Next came a second PCR, run for roughly 6 to 11 cycles, which used a sample-barcoded 5' primer along with a J-beta primer mix. Each sample yielded at least 2.5 million CDR3-containing paired-end reads. TCRdb called the 5' RACE reads again in MiXCR, with one record for every CDR3 protein. This table holds 910,000 or so distinct CDR3 sequences, roughly half found once. Study-level points and caveats: Both naive CD4+ cell counts and diversity were greater in long-lived donors than in aged donors. Unsorted PBMCs blocked a conclusive comparison of naive and antigen-experienced cells. Older age went with lower TCR beta diversity per million T cells, in a roughly linear way.

This chain uses TRBV4-1 with TRBJ2-1; possible D gene TRBD1, 7 bases. The origin of this receptor is a woman aged 60-75 years in good health. Sequences were obtained from blood. In DNA, the CDR3 is TGCGCCAGCAGCCAAGTCGAGGGGCAGGGGGGTGAGCAGTTCTTC. It encodes CASSQVEGQGGEQFF.